The clone carrying this T cell receptor beta chain is a singleton in its sample. Antigen unknown. The sample belongs to a study of lymphopenia after photon versus proton radiotherapy. Study-wide results and caveats: Proton therapy kept repertoires fairly stable, unlike photons, which gained effector/memory cells. A bigger post-nadir fall in TCR diversity correlated inversely with survival time in deceased patients.

The length of the CDR3 is 18 residues. V was clipped by 4 bases and J by 0 bases, with 21 bases between them. Germline V gene lookup returns CDR1 SGHKS and CDR2 YYEKEE (reference sequence). Produced via immunoSEQ multiplex PCR; TCRdb's table is partial and in-frame only. The sample holds around 26,000 clones, 65% to 85% seen once. The starting material was peripheral blood, obtained from a patient treated with photon-based radiotherapy. The TCR comes from a man aged 45 to 65 with gastric cancer. The chain combines TRBV5-5 with TRBJ2-3; maybe TRBD2 (6 bases). CDR3 protein: CASSRDPPGASSTDTQYF. The CDR3, as DNA: TGTGCCAGCAGCAGAGACCCACCGGGAGCCTCTAGCACAGATACGCAGTATTTT.